This T cell receptor beta chain was sequenced during a study of CD8 T cells in ankylosing spondylitis. Study-level findings and limits: For ankylosing spondylitis blood, a TCR beta motif of under 10 highly homologous variants appeared characteristic. Matched ankylosing spondylitis synovial fluid reportedly contained a significantly enriched population of disease-linked clones. Disease-linked clones were CD8+ and relatively rare in peripheral blood. Prior literature has documented some motif variants in synovial fluid and blood from reactive arthritis.

This clonotype was detected only a few times. Antigen unknown. In making TCR beta libraries, quantitative 5'-RACE with molecular barcodes was used. TCRdb passed the 5' RACE reads through MiXCR, listing each CDR3 protein once. The sample records 100,000 to 150,000 distinct CDR3 sequences, approximately 17% being singletons. Sequenced material: blood, either unsorted or a sorted T cell fraction (not recorded which). This receptor was identified in a male donor with ankylosing spondylitis.

The CDR3 spells CASSPERATYEQYF. The CDR3 DNA is TGTGCCAGCAGCCCCGAGAGAGCAACCTACGAGCAGTACTTC. The chain carries TRBV7-9 and TRBJ2-7; D uncertain. CDR3 size: 14 residues. Germline V gives CDR1 SEHNR, CDR2 FQNEAQ (reference sequence). The germline V and J ends were trimmed by 5 bases and 2 bases, with 13 bases remaining between them.